The 5 T cell receptor beta chains reported below all come from one sample, sequenced in a study of cytomegalovirus exposure and HLA in healthy donors. Use of 60 Vbeta and 13 Jbeta primers characterized the PCR. Data came from immunoSEQ multiplex PCR; TCRdb stores just in-frame clones and leaves some out. There are 110,000 to 150,000 clones in the sample; 8.5% to 10% occur only once, and 1.8% lies in the top ten. The specimen sequenced was PBMCs. These receptors were collected from a man aged 50 or older in good health and CMV-seronegative.

The table lists this clone with a few counts. The chain uses TRBV9 and TRBJ2-7; 9 positions agree with TRBD1. The CDR3 loop spans 16 amino acids. Looked up from germline, CDR1 is SGDLS and CDR2 is YYNGEE. J gave up 4 bases and V 3 bases, and 11 bases lay outside the gene matches. The chain's CDR3 is CASSARGGQGTYEQYF. For the CDR3, the DNA is TGTGCCAGCAGCGCCCGTGGAGGACAGGGGACGTACGAGCAGTACTTC.

The sample holds many counts of this clone. This chain links TRBV19 with TRBJ2-3; TRBD2 might be the D (6 bases). CDR3 length equals 14 residues. V lost 5 bases and J 4 bases, leaving 13 bases between the germline ends. Germline CDR1 LNHDA, CDR2 SQIVND (reference sequence). The DNA for the CDR3 is TGTGCCAGTAGTGGATCTGGGGAGGCAGATACGCAGTATTTT. It translates to CASSGSGEADTQYF.

This clone was counted ten times or more. The chain is built from TRBV19 and TRBJ1-4; weak D call: TRBD1 (6 bases). The length of the CDR3 is 15 residues. Trimming removed 5 bases from V and 3 bases from J, with 13 bases in between. CDR1 is LNHDA, CDR2 SQIVND, per germline (reference sequence). The DNA for the CDR3 is TGTGCCAGTAGTGAACAACAGGGATCTAATGAAAAACTGTTTTTT. Protein: CASSEQQGSNEKLFF.

This clone occurred a few times. The J gene is TRBJ1-2, the V gene TRBV30; D not certain. The CDR3 length is 13 residues. With 2 bases removed from V and 7 bases from J, the gap between germline ends came to 14 bases. Germline CDR1 and CDR2: GTSNPN and SVGIG (reference sequence). This CDR3 reads CAWSPLSSSGYTF. CDR3 nucleotide sequence: TGTGCCTGGAGTCCCCTGAGTAGTAGTGGCTACACCTTC.

In its sample, this clone was seen a few times. The chain combines TRBV7-9 with TRBJ1-2; the D gene is possibly TRBD1 (5 bases). This CDR3 has 13 residues. Trimming removed 6 bases at V and 2 bases at J, with 10 bases between. CDR1 and CDR2 (germline): SEHNR, FQNEAQ (reference sequence). CDR3 protein: CASRTDRNYGYTF. The CDR3 nucleotides read TGTGCCAGCAGAACTGACAGAAACTATGGCTACACCTTC.